What follows are 29 T cell receptor beta chains derived from one specimen sequenced in a study of cytomegalovirus exposure and HLA in healthy donors. 13 Jbeta primers and 60 Vbeta primers were used for the PCR. Only in-frame clones appear in the TCRdb table, and some are missing; sequencing was by immunoSEQ multiplex PCR. The sample includes approximately 73,000 clones, roughly 71% of them seen just once. The source material was PBMCs. These receptors all come from a man in his 70s in good health and CMV-seronegative.

In DNA, the CDR3 is TGTGCCAGCAGCCCGAAGGGGGCGGCTTATCAGCCCCAGCATTTT. Translation gives CASSPKGAAYQPQHF. V gene TRBV6-5 combines with J gene TRBJ1-5; 7 bases agree with TRBD1. J was trimmed by 5 bases and V by 6 bases; bases with no gene match: 10. Germline lookup yields CDR1 MNHEY and CDR2 SVGAGI. The CDR3 has 15 amino acids.

The gene calls are TRBV11-2 and TRBJ1-1; D not resolved. Germline values: CDR1 SGHAT, CDR2 FQNNGV. V was cut by 11 bases and J by 0 bases, with 16 bases left in between. CDR3 size: 14 residues. CDR3 in DNA: TGTGCCTCTTGGGCGGGCTCCATGAACACTGAAGCTTTCTTT. Protein: CASWAGSMNTEAFF. Supplemented by reference TRBV11-2 and TRBJ1-1, the full variable domain reads EAGVAQSPRYKIIEKRQSVAFWCNPISGHATLYWYQQILGQGPKLLIQFQNNGVVDDSQLPKDRFSAERLKGVDSTLKIQPAKLEDSAVYLCASWAGSMNTEAFFGQGTRLTVV.

The chain uses TRBV10-1 and TRBJ2-5, with D possibly being TRBD1 (5 bases). Between the trimmed V and J ends, which lost 5 bases and 5 bases, there was a span of 15 bases. This CDR3 comprises 14 residues. CDR1 and CDR2 from the germline V gene are WNHNN and SYGVQD (reference sequence). CDR3 sequence: CASSRHRSGETQYF. DNA for the CDR3: TGCGCCAGCAGTCGTCACAGGAGTGGGGAGACCCAGTACTTC.

V is TRBV5-1 and J is TRBJ2-7; tentatively, D is TRBD2 (6 bases). Germline lookup yields CDR1 SGHRS and CDR2 YFSETQ. V was cut by 4 bases and J by 4 bases, with 12 bases left in between. The CDR3 sequence is 13 residues long. Here the CDR3 DNA reads TGCGCCAGCAGCCGAGAACTAGCTTACGAGCAGTACTTC. Residues: CASSRELAYEQYF. The whole variable domain, remainder taken from reference TRBV5-1 and TRBJ2-7, is KAGVTQTPRYLIKTRGQQVTLSCSPISGHRSVSWYQQTPGQGLQFLFEYFSETQRNKGNFPGRFSGRQFSNSRSEMNVSTLELGDSALYLCASSRELAYEQYFGPGTRLTVT.

The chain has TRBV18 and TRBJ1-4; a weak D match, TRBD1 (5 bases). Trimming removed 4 bases from V and 2 bases from J, with 11 bases in between. The V gene's germline CDR1 is KGHSH and CDR2 LQKENI. The CDR3 consists of 15 residues. The CDR3, as DNA: TGTGCCAGCTCACGACCGACAGCTACTAATGAAAAACTGTTTTTT. This gives the protein CASSRPTATNEKLFF.

This chain joins TRBV2 and TRBJ1-5; tentative D call: TRBD1 (6 bases). Trimming shortened V by 6 bases and J by 3 bases, and 12 bases separated the two germline ends. CDR3 size: 14 residues. From germline, CDR1 is SNHLY and CDR2 FYNNEI. The CDR3 loop is CASSATGFNQPQHF. As DNA, the CDR3 is TGTGCCAGCAGCGCTACAGGGTTCAATCAGCCCCAGCATTTT.

The chain is built from TRBV7-9 and TRBJ2-5, with a tentative D call TRBD1 (7 bases). This CDR3 has 14 amino acids. Germline V lookup: CDR1 SEHNR, CDR2 FQNEAQ (reference sequence). V lost 3 bases to trimming and J lost 5 bases, with 13 bases between them. CDR3 in amino acids: CASSLTGRSETQYF. For the CDR3, the DNA is TGTGCCAGCAGCTTGACAGGGAGGTCGGAGACCCAGTACTTC.

V is TRBV2 and J is TRBJ2-3, with 7 bases lining up with TRBD2. The CDR3 has 15 residues. With 4 bases clipped from V and 4 bases from J, the junction kept 8 bases outside the gene matches. CDR1 is SNHLY, CDR2 FYNNEI, per germline. The CDR3 spells CASSVPRGGADTQYF. DNA of the CDR3: TGTGCCAGCAGTGTTCCCCGGGGAGGGGCAGATACGCAGTATTTT.

Concerning this clone itself: Different DNA sequences within this sample yield the same CDR3. V is TRBV7-2 and J is TRBJ1-5, with a possible D match to TRBD1 (6 bases). CDR3 length equals 16 residues. V lost 1 base and J 5 bases, leaving 15 bases between the germline ends. The germline CDR1 and CDR2 sequences are SGHTA and FQGNSA. The chain's CDR3 is CASSLGYLRGHQPQHF. The DNA for the CDR3 is TGTGCCAGCAGCTTAGGGTACCTCAGGGGCCATCAGCCCCAGCATTTT.

The chain employs TRBV2 and TRBJ2-5, with no clear D. Near its end, the DNA agrees better with TRBJ2-7, so the J call may be wrong. In germline, CDR1 is SNHLY, CDR2 FYNNEI. The CDR3 has 15 amino acids. The CDR3 DNA sequence: TGTGCCAGCAGTGAAGGTGGTGTAGCAACCTACGAGCAGTACTTC. Amino acid sequence: CASSEGGVATYEQYF.

The V and J genes are TRBV4-3 and TRBJ2-7, with D perhaps matching TRBD2 (6 bases). The V gene lost 2 bases and the J gene lost 5 bases, with 16 bases spanning the gap. Germline V lookup: CDR1 LGHNA, CDR2 YSLEER. The CDR3 contains 15 residues. DNA for the CDR3: TGCGCCAGCAGCCAAAACCTAGCAGGAGGGGACGAGCAGTACTTC. It yields the protein CASSQNLAGGDEQYF.

This sequence joins TRBV18 and TRBJ2-5, with TRBD1 as a possible D gene (6 bases). V gave up 1 base and J gave up 7 bases, with 13 bases separating them. Germline V gene lookup returns CDR1 KGHSH and CDR2 LQKENI. The length of the CDR3 is 14 residues. The CDR3: CASSPRDRSGTQYF. The CDR3 DNA reads as TGTGCCAGCTCACCACGAGACAGGTCAGGGACCCAGTACTTC. The whole variable domain, remainder taken from reference TRBV18 and TRBJ2-5, is NAGVMQNPRHLVRRRGQEARLRCSPMKGHSHVYWYRQLPEEGLKFMVYLQKENIIDESGMPKERFSAEFPKEGPSILRIQQVVRGDSAAYFCASSPRDRSGTQYFGPGTRLLVL.

This sequence joins TRBV18 and TRBJ1-5, with 9 bases fitting TRBD1. The CDR3 is 15 amino acids. Germline trimming cut 6 bases from V and 5 bases from J; bases unmatched to any gene: 8. Germline V CDR1 and CDR2: KGHSH, LQKENI. CDR3 coding DNA: TGTGCCAGCTCGCGGGGGACAGGGCGGGATCAGCCCCAGCATTTT. It encodes CASSRGTGRDQPQHF.

The chain uses TRBV7-2 and TRBJ2-7, with TRBD1 as a possible D gene (5 bases). CDR1 is SGHTA, CDR2 FQGNSA, per germline. Trimming cost V 3 bases and J 4 bases, with 13 bases left between them. The CDR3 is made up of 14 amino acids. This CDR3 is CASSFDSLVYEQYF. The DNA for the CDR3 is TGTGCCAGCAGCTTTGACAGTCTGGTTTACGAGCAGTACTTC.

The chain joins TRBV5-1 to TRBJ2-1; 8 nucleotides line up with TRBD1. This CDR3 has 16 amino acids. Germline values: CDR1 SGHRS, CDR2 YFSETQ. V dropped 5 bases and J dropped 4; count of bases not matched to a gene: 11. The CDR3 is CASRLHDRGAYNEQFF. In DNA form, the CDR3 reads TGCGCCAGCAGACTACACGACAGGGGAGCATACAATGAGCAGTTCTTC.

The J gene is TRBJ2-6, the V gene TRBV9; tentative D call: TRBD1 (5 bases). The CDR3 sequence is 20 residues long. Germline CDR1 is SGDLS and CDR2 is YYNGEE. Trimming shortened V by 4 bases and J by 1 base, and 24 bases separated the two germline ends. The DNA of the CDR3 is TGTGCCAGCAGCTCCCCCCGGGCAGGGATAACGGGTTCTGGGGCCAACGTCCTGACTTTC. This gives the protein CASSSPRAGITGSGANVLTF.

The chain couples TRBV5-1 to TRBJ2-3, with 7 bases lining up with TRBD2. Trimming cost V 4 bases and J 6 bases; bases outside gene matches: 11. CDR1 is SGHRS, CDR2 YFSETQ, per germline. CDR3 length: 15 amino acids. CDR3 in amino acids: CASSGEGRPWDTQYF. The DNA for the CDR3 is TGCGCCAGCAGCGGGGAGGGACGGCCATGGGATACGCAGTATTTT.

The rearrangement links TRBV9 to TRBJ2-1; a weak D match, TRBD2 (7 bases). V was pared by 0 bases and J by 0 bases, with 22 bases between. Germline values: CDR1 SGDLS, CDR2 YYNGEE. There are 20 residues in the CDR3. The CDR3 loop is CASSVGLRGGGGSSYNEQFF. CDR3 DNA: TGTGCCAGCAGCGTAGGTTTAAGGGGGGGCGGGGGCTCCTCCTACAATGAGCAGTTCTTC.

This sequence joins TRBV7-9 and TRBJ1-1; D gene unclear. CDR3 length: 13 residues. The V end was cut by 1 base, the J end by 2 bases, with 5 bases between. Looked up from germline, CDR1 is SEHNR and CDR2 is FQNEAQ (reference sequence). CDR3 in amino acids: CASSLVVNTEAFF. The CDR3 region has the DNA TGTGCCAGCAGCTTAGTAGTCAACACTGAAGCTTTCTTT. Full variable domain (remainder filled in from reference TRBV7-9 and TRBJ1-1): DTGVSQNPRHKITKRGQNVTFRCDPISEHNRLYWYRQTLGQGPEFLTYFQNEAQLEKSRLLSDRFSAERPKGSFSTLEIQRTEQGDSAMYLCASSLVVNTEAFFGQGTRLTVV.

The chain couples TRBV7-9 to TRBJ1-5; possible D gene TRBD1, 6 bases. There are 15 residues in the CDR3. Germline V CDR1 and CDR2: SEHNR, FQNEAQ (reference sequence). V lost 5 bases, J lost 6 bases, and 17 bases lay in between. CDR3 residues: CASSPGTSYGQPQHF. CDR3 nucleotide sequence: TGTGCCAGCAGCCCAGGGACATCTTATGGTCAGCCCCAGCATTTT.

This clone has more than one count but fewer than ten. The J gene is TRBJ2-1, the V gene TRBV5-5, with 12 bases aligning to TRBD2. The V and J ends lost 3 bases and 0 bases, in that order; junction bases with no gene match: 7. The CDR3 is 18 amino acids. Per the germline V gene, CDR1 is SGHKS and CDR2 is YYEKEE (reference sequence). This CDR3 is CASSYTSGRLLSYNEQFF. In DNA, the CDR3 is TGTGCCAGCAGCTATACTAGCGGGAGGCTTCTCTCCTACAATGAGCAGTTCTTC.

V and J are TRBV30 and TRBJ1-5; 9 bases agree with TRBD1. The CDR3 totals 14 residues. V was pared by 3 bases and J by 6 bases, with 6 bases of the junction left unmatched. CDR1 and CDR2 from the germline V gene are GTSNPN and SVGIG (reference sequence). The CDR3 sequence is CAWSVQGASQPQHF. The CDR3 DNA reads as TGTGCCTGGAGCGTACAGGGGGCGAGTCAGCCCCAGCATTTT.

This clone is a singleton in its sample. In DNA form, the CDR3 reads TGTGCCAGCAGCTTGGGCGGCGGCCCCTACGAGCAGTACTTC. Amino acid sequence: CASSLGGGPYEQYF. The genes are TRBV5-6 and TRBJ2-5; D gene uncertain. The DNA end lines up better with TRBJ2-7; the J call may be wrong. This CDR3 is built from 14 residues. Germline V gives CDR1 SGHDT, CDR2 YYEEEE.

V is TRBV15 and J is TRBJ2-3; possible D gene TRBD2, 5 bases. This CDR3 spans 15 amino acids. V was trimmed by 4 bases and J by 0 bases, leaving 11 bases between them. In germline, CDR1 is LNHNV, CDR2 YYDKDF (reference sequence). CDR3: CATSTRRTSTDTQYF. As DNA, the CDR3 is TGTGCCACCAGCACCCGCCGGACTAGCACAGATACGCAGTATTTT.

The rearrangement joins TRBV4-3 to TRBJ2-2; 11 nucleotides align to TRBD1. Germline V gives CDR1 LGHNA, CDR2 YSLEER. Trimming took 0 bases from V and 6 from J; bases not matched to a gene: 3. This CDR3 spans 16 amino acids. CDR3 in amino acids: CASSQDWDRGAGELFF. CDR3 nucleotides: TGCGCCAGCAGCCAAGATTGGGACAGGGGGGCCGGGGAGCTGTTTTTT.

The genes are TRBV20-1 and TRBJ2-1; the D is unclear. The V gene's germline CDR1 is DFQATT and CDR2 SNEGSKA (reference sequence). Trimming removed 0 bases at V and 9 bases at J, with 3 bases between. The CDR3 covers 10 residues. CDR3: CSARDREQFF. The CDR3 nucleotides read TGCAGTGCTAGAGATCGTGAGCAGTTCTTC.

The chain employs TRBV28 and TRBJ2-7; 8 nucleotides agree with TRBD2. Germline lookup yields CDR1 MDHEN and CDR2 SYDVKM. The CDR3 length is 14 residues. V gave up 3 bases and J gave up 2 bases; unmatched junction bases: 3. The CDR3 bases are TGTGCCAGCAGTTTGAGCGGGGGCCCCTACGAGCAGTACTTC. Translation: CASSLSGGPYEQYF.

The chain carries TRBV7-9 and TRBJ2-1; 11 nucleotides match TRBD2. Trimming removed 4 bases from V and 8 bases from J; junction bases left unmatched: 10. CDR1 SEHNR and CDR2 FQNEAQ come from the germline V gene (reference sequence). CDR3 length equals 16 residues. CDR3 protein: CASSSQSRLAGYEQFF. In DNA form, the CDR3 reads TGTGCCAGCAGCTCACAATCACGACTAGCGGGATATGAGCAGTTCTTC.

A single count supports this clone. J is TRBJ2-2 and V is TRBV5-4, with 8 bases identical to TRBD1. Germline loops: CDR1 SGHNT, CDR2 YYREEE (reference sequence). J was trimmed by 4 bases and V by 7 bases; bases with no gene match: 12. The length of the CDR3 is 16 residues. The CDR3 loop reads CASARWTGLGTGELFF. The CDR3 bases are TGTGCCAGCGCCCGGTGGACAGGGCTTGGCACCGGGGAGCTGTTTTTT.